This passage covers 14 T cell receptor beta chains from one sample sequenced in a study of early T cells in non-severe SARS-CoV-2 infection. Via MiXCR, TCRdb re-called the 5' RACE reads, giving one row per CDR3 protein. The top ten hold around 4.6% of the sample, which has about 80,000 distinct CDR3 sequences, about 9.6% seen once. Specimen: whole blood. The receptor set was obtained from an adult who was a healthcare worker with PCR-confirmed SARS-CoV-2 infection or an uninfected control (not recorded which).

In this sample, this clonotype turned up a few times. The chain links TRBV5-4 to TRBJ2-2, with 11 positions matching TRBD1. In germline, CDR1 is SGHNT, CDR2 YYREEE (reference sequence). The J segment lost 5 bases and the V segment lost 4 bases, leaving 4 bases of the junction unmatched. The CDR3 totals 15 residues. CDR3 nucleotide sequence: TGTGCCAGCAGCAGGACAGGGGGCGAGACCGGGGAGCTGTTTTTT. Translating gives CASSRTGGETGELFF.

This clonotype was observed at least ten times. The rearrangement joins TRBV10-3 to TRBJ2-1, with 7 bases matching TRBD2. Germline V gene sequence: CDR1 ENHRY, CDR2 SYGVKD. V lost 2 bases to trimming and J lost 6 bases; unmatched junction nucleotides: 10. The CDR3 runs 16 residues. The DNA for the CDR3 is TGTGCCATCAGTGAGCTCCCTAGCGGTTTGGGCAATGAGCAGTTCTTC. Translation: CAISELPSGLGNEQFF.

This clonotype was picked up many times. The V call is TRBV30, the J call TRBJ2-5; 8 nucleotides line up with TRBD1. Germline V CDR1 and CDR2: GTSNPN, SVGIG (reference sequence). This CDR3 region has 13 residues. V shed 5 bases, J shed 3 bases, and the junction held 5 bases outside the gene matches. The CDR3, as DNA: TGTGCCTGGGGACGGGACAGGAAAGAGACCCAGTACTTC. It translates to CAWGRDRKETQYF.

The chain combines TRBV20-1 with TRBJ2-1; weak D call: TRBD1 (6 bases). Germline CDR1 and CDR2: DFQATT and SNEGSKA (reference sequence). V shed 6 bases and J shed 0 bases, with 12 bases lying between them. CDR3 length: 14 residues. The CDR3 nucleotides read TGCAGTGCGGGGGACAAGAGCTCCTACAATGAGCAGTTCTTC. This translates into CSAGDKSSYNEQFF.

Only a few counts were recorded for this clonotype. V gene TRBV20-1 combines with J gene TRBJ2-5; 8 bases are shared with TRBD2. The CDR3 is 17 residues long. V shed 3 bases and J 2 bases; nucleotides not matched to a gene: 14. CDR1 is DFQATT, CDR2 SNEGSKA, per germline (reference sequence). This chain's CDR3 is CSASAPPPTSEQETQYF. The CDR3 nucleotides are TGCAGTGCTAGTGCTCCACCCCCGACTAGCGAACAAGAGACCCAGTACTTC.

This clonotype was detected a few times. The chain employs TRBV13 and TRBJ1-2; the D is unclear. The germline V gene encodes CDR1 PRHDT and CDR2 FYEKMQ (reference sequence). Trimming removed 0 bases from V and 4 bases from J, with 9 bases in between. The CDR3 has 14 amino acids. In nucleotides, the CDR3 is TGTGCCAGCAGCTTAGGGAGCAGGACCTATGGCTACACCTTC. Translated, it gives CASSLGSRTYGYTF.

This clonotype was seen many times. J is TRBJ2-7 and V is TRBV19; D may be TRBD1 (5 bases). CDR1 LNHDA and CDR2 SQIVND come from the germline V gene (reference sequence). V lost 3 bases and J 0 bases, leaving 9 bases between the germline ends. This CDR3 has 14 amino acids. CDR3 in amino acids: CASSIGALSYEQYF. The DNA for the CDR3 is TGTGCCAGTAGTATTGGGGCCCTCTCCTACGAGCAGTACTTC.

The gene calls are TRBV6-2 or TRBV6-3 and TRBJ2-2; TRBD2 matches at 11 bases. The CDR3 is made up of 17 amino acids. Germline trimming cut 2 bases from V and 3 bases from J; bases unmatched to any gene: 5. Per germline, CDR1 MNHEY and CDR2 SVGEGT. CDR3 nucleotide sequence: TGTGCCAGCAGTTACGGTAGCGGGAGGGCCGACACCGGGGAGCTGTTTTTT. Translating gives CASSYGSGRADTGELFF.

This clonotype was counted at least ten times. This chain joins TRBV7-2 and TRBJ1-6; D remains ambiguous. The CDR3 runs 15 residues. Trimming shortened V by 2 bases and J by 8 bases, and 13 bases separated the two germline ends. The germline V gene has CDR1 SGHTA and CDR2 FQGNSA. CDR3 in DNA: TGTGCCAGCAGCTTATCACTGGGCGGTGATTCACCCCTCCACTTT. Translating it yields CASSLSLGGDSPLHF.

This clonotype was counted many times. The DNA for the CDR3 is TGTGCCAGCAGTCTGACTAGCGGTTCCTACGAGCAGTACTTC. This codes for CASSLTSGSYEQYF. This rearrangement joins TRBV27 to TRBJ2-7, with TRBD2 identical over 9 bases. Germline lookup yields CDR1 MNHEY and CDR2 SMNVEV (reference sequence). CDR3 length: 14 amino acids. The junction had 3 bases not matched to a gene; V was cut back by 5 bases and J by 1 base.

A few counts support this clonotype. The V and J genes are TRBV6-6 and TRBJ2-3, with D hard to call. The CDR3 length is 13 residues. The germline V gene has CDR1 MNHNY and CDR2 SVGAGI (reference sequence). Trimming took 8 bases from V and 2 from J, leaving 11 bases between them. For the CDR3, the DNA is TGTGCCAGCGGCCCGCGAATCACAGATACGCAGTATTTT. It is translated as CASGPRITDTQYF.

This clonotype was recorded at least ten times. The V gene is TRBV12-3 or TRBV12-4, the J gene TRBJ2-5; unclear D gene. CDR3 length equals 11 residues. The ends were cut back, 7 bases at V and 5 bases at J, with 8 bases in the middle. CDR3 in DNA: TGTGCCAGCACCCTGTTGGAGACCCAGTACTTC. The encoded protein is CASTLLETQYF.

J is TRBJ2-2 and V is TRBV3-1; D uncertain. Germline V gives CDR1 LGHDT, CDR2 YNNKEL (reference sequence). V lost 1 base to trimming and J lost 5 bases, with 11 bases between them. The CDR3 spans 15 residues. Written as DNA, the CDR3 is TGTGCCAGCAGCCAAGGCAGGACCCTAACCGGGGAGCTGTTTTTT. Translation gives CASSQGRTLTGELFF.

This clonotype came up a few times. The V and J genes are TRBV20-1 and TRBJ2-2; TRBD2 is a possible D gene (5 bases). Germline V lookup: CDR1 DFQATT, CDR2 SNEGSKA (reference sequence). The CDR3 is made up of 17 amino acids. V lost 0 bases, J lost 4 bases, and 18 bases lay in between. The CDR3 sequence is CSARDRVKAVGTGELFF. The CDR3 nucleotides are TGCAGTGCTAGAGACCGGGTTAAAGCGGTGGGCACCGGGGAGCTGTTTTTT.